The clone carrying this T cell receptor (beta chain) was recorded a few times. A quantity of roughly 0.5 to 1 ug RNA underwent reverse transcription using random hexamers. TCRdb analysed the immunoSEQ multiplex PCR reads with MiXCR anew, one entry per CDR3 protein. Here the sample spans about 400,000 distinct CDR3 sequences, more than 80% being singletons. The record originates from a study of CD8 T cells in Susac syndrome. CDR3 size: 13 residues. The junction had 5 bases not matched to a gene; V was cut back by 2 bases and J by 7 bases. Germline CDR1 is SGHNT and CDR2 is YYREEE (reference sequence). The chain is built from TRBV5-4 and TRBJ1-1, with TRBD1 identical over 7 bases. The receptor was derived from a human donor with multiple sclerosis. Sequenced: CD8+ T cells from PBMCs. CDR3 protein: CASSFFQGDEAFF. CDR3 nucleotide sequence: TGTGCCAGCAGCTTCTTTCAGGGGGATGAAGCTTTCTTT.